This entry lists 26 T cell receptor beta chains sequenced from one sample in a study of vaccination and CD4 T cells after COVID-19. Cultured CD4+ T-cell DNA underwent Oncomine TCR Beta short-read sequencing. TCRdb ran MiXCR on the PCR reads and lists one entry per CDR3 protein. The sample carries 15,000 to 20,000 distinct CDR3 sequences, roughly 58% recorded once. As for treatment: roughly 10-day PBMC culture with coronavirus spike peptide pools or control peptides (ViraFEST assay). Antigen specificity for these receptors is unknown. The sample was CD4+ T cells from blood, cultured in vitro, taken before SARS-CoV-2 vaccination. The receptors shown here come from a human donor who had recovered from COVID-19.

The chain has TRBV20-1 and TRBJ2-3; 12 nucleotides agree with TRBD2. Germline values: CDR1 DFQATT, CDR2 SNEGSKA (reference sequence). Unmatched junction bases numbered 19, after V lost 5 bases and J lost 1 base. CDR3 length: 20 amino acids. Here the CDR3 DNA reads TGCAGTGCTCAGGCGACTAGCGGGAGTGTAGGTTTGGGGCGCACAGATACGCAGTATTTT. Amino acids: CSAQATSGSVGLGRTDTQYF.

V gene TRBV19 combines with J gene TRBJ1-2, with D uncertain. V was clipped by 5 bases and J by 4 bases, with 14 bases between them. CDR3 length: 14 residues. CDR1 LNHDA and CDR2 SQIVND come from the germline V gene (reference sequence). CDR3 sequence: CASSPSGGGYGYTF. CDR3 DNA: TGTGCCAGTAGTCCCAGCGGAGGAGGCTATGGCTACACCTTC.

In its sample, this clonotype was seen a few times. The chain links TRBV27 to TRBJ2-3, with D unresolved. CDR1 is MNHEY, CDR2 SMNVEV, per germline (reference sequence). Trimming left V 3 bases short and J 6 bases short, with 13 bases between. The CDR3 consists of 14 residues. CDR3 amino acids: CASSFQASADTQYF. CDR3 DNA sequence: TGTGCCAGCAGTTTTCAAGCTTCGGCCGATACGCAGTATTTT.

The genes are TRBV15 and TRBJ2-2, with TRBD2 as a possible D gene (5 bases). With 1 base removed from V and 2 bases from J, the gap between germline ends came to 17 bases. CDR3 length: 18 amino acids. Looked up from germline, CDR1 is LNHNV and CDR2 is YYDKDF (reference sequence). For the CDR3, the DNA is TGTGCCACCAGCAGAGTACAAACTGGGAGAATTAACACCGGGGAGCTGTTTTTT. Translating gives CATSRVQTGRINTGELFF.

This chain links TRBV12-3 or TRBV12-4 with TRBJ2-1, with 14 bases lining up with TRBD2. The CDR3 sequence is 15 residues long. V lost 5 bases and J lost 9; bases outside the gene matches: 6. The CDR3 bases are TGTGCCAGCAGTCGAGGGACTAGCGGGAGTTGTGAGCAGTTCTTC. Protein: CASSRGTSGSCEQFF.

The CDR3 region has the DNA TGTGCCAGCAGCCTATATGTGGACAGGGGGCGTGGGGAGCTGTTTTTT. Amino acids: CASSLYVDRGRGELFF. The rearrangement joins TRBV7-6 to TRBJ2-2; TRBD1 agrees at 11 bases. With V trimmed by 5 bases and J by 8 bases, 10 bases remained unmatched. Germline loops: CDR1 SGHVS, CDR2 FNYEAQ. The length of the CDR3 is 16 residues.

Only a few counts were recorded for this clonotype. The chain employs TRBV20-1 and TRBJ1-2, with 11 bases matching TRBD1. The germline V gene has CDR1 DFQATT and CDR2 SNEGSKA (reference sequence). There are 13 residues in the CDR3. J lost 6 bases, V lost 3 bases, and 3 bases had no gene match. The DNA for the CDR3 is TGCAGTGCTAGGGGACAGGGGGGGGATGGCTACACCTTC. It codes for CSARGQGGDGYTF.

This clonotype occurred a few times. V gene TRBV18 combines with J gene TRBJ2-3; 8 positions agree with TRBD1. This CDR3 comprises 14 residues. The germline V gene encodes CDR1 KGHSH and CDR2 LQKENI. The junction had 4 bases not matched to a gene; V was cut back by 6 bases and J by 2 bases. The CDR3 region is CASSTTGATDTQYF. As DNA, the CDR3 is TGTGCCAGCTCCACGACAGGGGCCACAGATACGCAGTATTTT.

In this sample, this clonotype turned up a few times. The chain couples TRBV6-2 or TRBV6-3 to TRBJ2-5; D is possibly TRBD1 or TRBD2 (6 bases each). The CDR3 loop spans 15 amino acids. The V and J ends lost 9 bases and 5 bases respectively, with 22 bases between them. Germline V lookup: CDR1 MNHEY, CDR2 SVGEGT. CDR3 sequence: CASSNRRAGGETQYF. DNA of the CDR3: TGTGCCAGTTCCAACCGCCGGGCCGGGGGCGAGACCCAGTACTTC.

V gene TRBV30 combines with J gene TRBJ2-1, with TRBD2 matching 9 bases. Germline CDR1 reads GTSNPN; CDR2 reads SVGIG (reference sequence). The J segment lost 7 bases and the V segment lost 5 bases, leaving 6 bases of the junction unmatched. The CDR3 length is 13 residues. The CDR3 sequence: CAWGREGPNEQFF. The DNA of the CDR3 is TGTGCCTGGGGGCGGGAGGGCCCAAATGAGCAGTTCTTC. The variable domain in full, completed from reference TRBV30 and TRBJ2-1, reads SQTIHQWPATLVQPVGSPLSLECTVEGTSNPNLYWYRQAAGRGLQLLFYSVGIGQISSEVPQNLSASRPQDRQFILSSKKLLLSDSGFYLCAWGREGPNEQFFGPGTRLTVL.

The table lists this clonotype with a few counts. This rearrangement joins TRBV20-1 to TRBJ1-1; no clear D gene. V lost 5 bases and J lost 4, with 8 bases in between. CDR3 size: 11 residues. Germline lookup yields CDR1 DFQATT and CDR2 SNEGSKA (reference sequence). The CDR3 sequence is CSAPVSTEAFF. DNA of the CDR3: TGCAGTGCTCCGGTGAGCACTGAAGCTTTCTTT.

This CDR3 is CASSPRQGAGNTIYF. CDR3 in DNA: TGTGCCAGCTCACCACGACAGGGGGCTGGAAACACCATATATTTT. V and J are TRBV18 and TRBJ1-3; the match to TRBD1 covers 9 bases. Germline loops: CDR1 KGHSH, CDR2 LQKENI. V gave up 1 base and J gave up 2 bases; unmatched junction bases: 0. CDR3 size: 15 residues.

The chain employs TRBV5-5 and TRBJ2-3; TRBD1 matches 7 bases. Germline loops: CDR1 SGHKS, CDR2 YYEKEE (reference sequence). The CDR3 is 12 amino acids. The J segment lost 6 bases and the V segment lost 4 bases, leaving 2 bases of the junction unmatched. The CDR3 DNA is TGTGCCAGCAGCCTACAGGGGGATACGCAGTATTTT. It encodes CASSLQGDTQYF. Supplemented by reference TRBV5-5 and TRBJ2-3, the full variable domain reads DAGVTQSPTHLIKTRGQQVTLRCSPISGHKSVSWYQQVLGQGPQFIFQYYEKEERGRGNFPDRFSARQFPNYSSELNVNALLLGDSALYLCASSLQGDTQYFGPGTRLTVL.

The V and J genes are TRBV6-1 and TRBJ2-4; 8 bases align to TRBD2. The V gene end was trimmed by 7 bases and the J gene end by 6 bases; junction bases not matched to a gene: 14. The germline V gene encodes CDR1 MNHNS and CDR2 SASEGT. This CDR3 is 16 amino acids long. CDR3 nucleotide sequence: TGTGCCAGCAATCTCCGGGGAGCGGGAGAAGGAAACATTCAGTACTTC. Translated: CASNLRGAGEGNIQYF.

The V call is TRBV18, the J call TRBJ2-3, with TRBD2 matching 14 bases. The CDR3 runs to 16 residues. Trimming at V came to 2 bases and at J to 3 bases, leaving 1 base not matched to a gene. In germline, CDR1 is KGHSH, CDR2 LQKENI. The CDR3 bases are TGTGCCAGCTCACCAGGGACTAGCGGGAGTACAGATACGCAGTATTTT. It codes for CASSPGTSGSTDTQYF.

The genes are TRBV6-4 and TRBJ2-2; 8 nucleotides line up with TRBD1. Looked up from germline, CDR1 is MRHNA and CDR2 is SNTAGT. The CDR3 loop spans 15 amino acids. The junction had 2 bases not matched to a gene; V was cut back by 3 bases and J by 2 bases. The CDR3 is CASSEGQGNTGELFF. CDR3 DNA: TGTGCCAGCAGTGAAGGACAGGGAAACACCGGGGAGCTGTTTTTT.

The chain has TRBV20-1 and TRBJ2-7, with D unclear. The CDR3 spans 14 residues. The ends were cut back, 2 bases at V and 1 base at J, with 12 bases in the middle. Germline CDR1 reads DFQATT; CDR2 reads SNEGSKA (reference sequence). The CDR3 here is CSARPTRSSYEQYF. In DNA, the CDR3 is TGCAGTGCTAGACCGACACGGTCTTCCTACGAGCAGTACTTC.

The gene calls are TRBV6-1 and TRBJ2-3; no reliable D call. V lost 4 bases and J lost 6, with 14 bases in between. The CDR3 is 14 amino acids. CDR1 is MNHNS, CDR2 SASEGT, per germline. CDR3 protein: CASSGYPKADTQYF. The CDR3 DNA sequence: TGTGCCAGCAGTGGCTACCCTAAGGCGGATACGCAGTATTTT.

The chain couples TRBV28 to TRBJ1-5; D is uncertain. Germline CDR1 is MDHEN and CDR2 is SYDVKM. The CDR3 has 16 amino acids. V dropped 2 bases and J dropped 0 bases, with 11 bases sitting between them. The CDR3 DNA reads TGTGCCAGCAGTTTAGGAGACACCTATAGCAATCAGCCCCAGCATTTT. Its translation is CASSLGDTYSNQPQHF.

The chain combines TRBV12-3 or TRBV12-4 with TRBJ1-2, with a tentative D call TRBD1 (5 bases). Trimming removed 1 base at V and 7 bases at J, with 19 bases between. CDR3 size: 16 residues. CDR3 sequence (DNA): TGTGCCAGCAGTTTAGGGGCTTTGCCCGGGACCGCTGGCTACACCTTC. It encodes CASSLGALPGTAGYTF.

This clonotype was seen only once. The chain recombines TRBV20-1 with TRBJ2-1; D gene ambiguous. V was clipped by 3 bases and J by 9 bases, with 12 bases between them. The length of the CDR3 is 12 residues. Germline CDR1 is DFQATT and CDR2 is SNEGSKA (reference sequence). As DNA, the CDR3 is TGCAGTGCTAGGGTAGGCAATAGTGAGCAGTTCTTC. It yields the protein CSARVGNSEQFF.

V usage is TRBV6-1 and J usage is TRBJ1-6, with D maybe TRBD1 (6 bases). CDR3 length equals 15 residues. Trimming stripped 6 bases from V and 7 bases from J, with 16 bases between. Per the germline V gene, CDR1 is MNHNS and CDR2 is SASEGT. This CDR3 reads CASSPLTGPNSPLHF. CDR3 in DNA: TGTGCCAGCAGCCCTCTGACAGGACCCAATTCACCCCTCCACTTT.

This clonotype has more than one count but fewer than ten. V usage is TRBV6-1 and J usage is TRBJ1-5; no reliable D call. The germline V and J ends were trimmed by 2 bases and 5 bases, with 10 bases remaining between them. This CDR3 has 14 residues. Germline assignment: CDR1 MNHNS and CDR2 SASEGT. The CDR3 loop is CASSENQEYQPQHF. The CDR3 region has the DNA TGTGCCAGCAGTGAAAACCAGGAGTATCAGCCCCAGCATTTT.

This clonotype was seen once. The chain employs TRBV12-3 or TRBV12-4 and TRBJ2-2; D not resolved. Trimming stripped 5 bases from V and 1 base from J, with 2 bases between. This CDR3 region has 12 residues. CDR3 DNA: TGTGCCAGCAGTAAGAACACCGGGGAGCTGTTTTTT. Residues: CASSKNTGELFF.

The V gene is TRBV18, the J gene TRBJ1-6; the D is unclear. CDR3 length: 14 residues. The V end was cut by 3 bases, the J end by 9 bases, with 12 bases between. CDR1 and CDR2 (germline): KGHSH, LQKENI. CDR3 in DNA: TGTGCCAGCTCACCGGGCCGCCTGGGTTCACCCCTCCACTTT. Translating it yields CASSPGRLGSPLHF.

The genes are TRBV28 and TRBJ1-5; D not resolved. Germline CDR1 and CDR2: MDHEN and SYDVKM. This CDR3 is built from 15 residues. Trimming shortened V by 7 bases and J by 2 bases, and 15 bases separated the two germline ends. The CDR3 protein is CASMIFRVGNQPQHF. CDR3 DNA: TGTGCCAGCATGATTTTTAGGGTCGGCAATCAGCCCCAGCATTTT.